One and the same sample provided the 28 T cell receptor beta chains below, sequenced in a study of blood T cell repertoires in COVID-19. TCRdb keeps only in-frame clones here, not all; method: immunoSEQ multiplex PCR. The data hold 150,000 or so clones, with almost 85% observed a single time. The sample consisted of PBMCs or T cells enriched from blood (not recorded which). These receptors were collected from a man aged 45-65 years who had recovered from COVID-19.

This CDR3 reads CASSLARTGPDEQYF. In nucleotides, the CDR3 is TGTGCCAGCAGCTTAGCGAGGACAGGGCCGGATGAGCAGTACTTC. The V gene is TRBV11-2, the J gene TRBJ2-7; 8 bases fit TRBD1. V trimming: 1 base; J trimming: 7 bases; junction bases outside the gene matches: 9. The CDR3 covers 15 residues. Germline V gene data show CDR1 as SGHAT and CDR2 as FQNNGV.

V is TRBV29-1 and J is TRBJ2-7; no clear D. Germline lookup yields CDR1 SQVTM and CDR2 ANQGSEA. The germline V and J ends were trimmed by 5 bases and 3 bases, with 8 bases remaining between them. This CDR3 comprises 11 residues. The DNA for the CDR3 is TGCAGCGTTCGAGGTTTCTACGAGCAGTACTTC. This encodes CSVRGFYEQYF.

The CDR3 loop is CASSPDRAPETQYF. The CDR3 DNA reads TGTGCCAGCTCGCCGGACAGGGCCCCAGAGACCCAGTACTTC. The chain is built from TRBV18 and TRBJ2-5; 8 nucleotides line up with TRBD1. The CDR3 spans 14 residues. The V gene's germline CDR1 is KGHSH and CDR2 LQKENI. V gave up 6 bases and J gave up 4 bases; unmatched junction bases: 7.

The chain uses TRBV4-1 and TRBJ2-7; 7 nucleotides align to TRBD2. J was trimmed by 0 bases and V by 2 bases; bases with no gene match: 4. In germline, CDR1 is MGHRA, CDR2 YSYEKL. This CDR3 has 15 residues. The chain's CDR3 is CASSQREGSSYEQYF. Written as DNA, the CDR3 is TGCGCCAGCAGCCAAAGGGAGGGAAGCTCCTACGAGCAGTACTTC.

The CDR3 DNA is TGCAGCGCCCAACAGGGGATGGACACTGAAGCTTTCTTT. This translates into CSAQQGMDTEAFF. This rearrangement joins TRBV29-1 to TRBJ1-1; 7 positions match TRBD1. Germline V gene lookup returns CDR1 SQVTM and CDR2 ANQGSEA. This CDR3 comprises 13 residues. J lost 3 bases, V lost 7 bases, and 8 bases had no gene match.

V usage is TRBV5-6 and J usage is TRBJ2-2; 13 bases fit TRBD2. The V gene's germline CDR1 is SGHDT and CDR2 YYEEEE. V lost 3 bases to trimming and J lost 5 bases; unmatched junction nucleotides: 7. The length of the CDR3 is 17 residues. The DNA of the CDR3 is TGTGCCAGCAGCTGGGGGACTAGCGGGACAGGAACCGGGGAGCTGTTTTTT. Its protein product is CASSWGTSGTGTGELFF. The full variable domain, its missing parts supplied by reference TRBV5-6 and TRBJ2-2, is DAGVTQSPTHLIKTRGQQVTLRCSPKSGHDTVSWYQQALGQGPQFIFQYYEEEERQRGNFPDRFSGHQFPNYSSELNVNALLLGDSALYLCASSWGTSGTGTGELFFGEGSRLTVL.

This chain uses TRBV5-1 with TRBJ2-1; a weak D match, TRBD1 (6 bases). Germline CDR1 is SGHRS and CDR2 is YFSETQ. There are 17 residues in the CDR3. Between the trimmed V and J ends, which lost 0 bases and 1 base, there was a span of 14 bases. CDR3 coding DNA: TGCGCCAGCAGCTTGGGGACAGCTCGAGGGTCCTACAATGAGCAGTTCTTC. It translates to CASSLGTARGSYNEQFF.

This clone has only one observation. J is TRBJ2-3 and V is TRBV19, with D possibly matching TRBD1 (5 bases). The germline V gene encodes CDR1 LNHDA and CDR2 SQIVND (reference sequence). Trimming shortened V by 7 bases and J by 0 bases, and 17 bases separated the two germline ends. The length of the CDR3 is 16 residues. CDR3 bases: TGTGCCAGTAAGGCAAAGGGGCTTGAAAGCACAGATACGCAGTATTTT. Protein sequence: CASKAKGLESTDTQYF.

The V call is TRBV28, the J call TRBJ2-1; 8 nucleotides align to TRBD1. The CDR3 length is 12 residues. CDR1 and CDR2 from the germline V gene are MDHEN and SYDVKM. With 8 bases clipped from V and 9 bases from J, the junction kept 6 bases outside the gene matches. DNA of the CDR3: TGTGCCAGCGGCAGGGGGCGCGTTGAGCAGTTCTTC. Its protein is CASGRGRVEQFF.

J is TRBJ1-2 and V is TRBV7-9; D is perhaps TRBD1 (6 bases). The CDR3 runs to 14 residues. CDR1 and CDR2 from the germline V gene are SEHNR and FQNEAQ (reference sequence). V gave up 3 bases and J gave up 7 bases, with 15 bases separating them. CDR3 protein: CASSFAGTGIGYTF. In nucleotides, the CDR3 is TGTGCCAGCAGCTTCGCCGGAACAGGGATTGGCTACACCTTC.

The chain joins TRBV6-5 to TRBJ2-5, with D possibly TRBD1 on 6 matching bases. Looked up from germline, CDR1 is MNHEY and CDR2 is SVGAGI. The CDR3 runs to 13 residues. The V and J ends lost 10 bases and 6 bases respectively, with 18 bases between them. The CDR3 loop is CATIETGPQTQYF. The CDR3, as DNA: TGTGCCACCATAGAAACAGGGCCCCAGACCCAGTACTTC.

The chain has TRBV7-9 and TRBJ1-2; 9 bases agree with TRBD1. Germline CDR1 is SEHNR and CDR2 is FQNEAQ (reference sequence). The CDR3 runs to 14 residues. J lost 8 bases, V lost 3 bases, and 7 bases had no gene match. Written as DNA, the CDR3 is TGTGCCAGCAGCTTCACGGGACAGGGACCCGGCTACACCTTC. It encodes CASSFTGQGPGYTF.

The chain has TRBV12-3 or TRBV12-4 and TRBJ2-5; 8 nucleotides match TRBD1. CDR3 length equals 13 residues. The V and J ends lost 6 bases and 3 bases, in that order; junction bases with no gene match: 3. CDR3 loop: CASSQQGEETQYF. The CDR3 bases are TGTGCCAGCAGCCAACAGGGGGAAGAGACCCAGTACTTC.

This chain uses TRBV4-2 with TRBJ1-2, with D maybe TRBD1 (6 bases). This CDR3 has 16 residues. Per the germline V gene, CDR1 is LGHNA and CDR2 is YNFKEQ. V lost 0 bases to trimming and J lost 3 bases, with 14 bases between them. The CDR3, as DNA: TGTGCCAGCAGCCAAGAGGGACAAGGGGCGGACTATGGCTACACCTTC. Its protein product is CASSQEGQGADYGYTF.

The chain is built from TRBV9 and TRBJ2-1, with D uncertain. The V and J ends lost 3 bases and 7 bases respectively, with 20 bases between them. There are 16 residues in the CDR3. CDR1 is SGDLS, CDR2 YYNGEE, per germline. The CDR3 region is CASSAQILVSVNEQFF. The CDR3 DNA reads as TGTGCCAGCAGCGCACAAATTCTGGTTTCCGTAAATGAGCAGTTCTTC.

The chain recombines TRBV19 with TRBJ1-1, with 11 bases fitting TRBD1. The germline V gene has CDR1 LNHDA and CDR2 SQIVND (reference sequence). The ends lost 5 bases at V and 2 bases at J; junction bases unmatched: 7. CDR3 length: 16 residues. The CDR3, as DNA: TGTGCCAGTAGTCTCTGGACAGGGGGCCGTAACACTGAAGCTTTCTTT. This codes for CASSLWTGGRNTEAFF.

The J gene is TRBJ1-2, the V gene TRBV5-4; 9 bases line up with TRBD1. The CDR3 loop spans 14 amino acids. The germline gives CDR1 SGHNT, CDR2 YYREEE (reference sequence). Germline trimming cut 6 bases from V and 1 base from J; bases unmatched to any gene: 4. In DNA, the CDR3 is TGTGCCAGCACCCAGACAGGGGGTAACTATGGCTACACCTTC. It yields the protein CASTQTGGNYGYTF. Full variable domain (remainder filled in from reference TRBV5-4 and TRBJ1-2): ETGVTQSPTHLIKTRGQQVTLRCSSQSGHNTVSWYQQALGQGPQFIFQYYREEENGRGNFPPRFSGLQFPNYSSELNVNALELDDSALYLCASTQTGGNYGYTFGSGTRLTVV.

With respect to this clone: At the DNA level, this CDR3 is encoded by other sequences in the same sample as well. The chain has TRBV5-1 and TRBJ2-5; 7 bases are shared with TRBD2. CDR3 length: 15 residues. J was trimmed by 1 base and V by 0 bases; bases with no gene match: 3. Germline V gives CDR1 SGHRS, CDR2 YFSETQ. The CDR3 is CASSLGPSGQETQYF. Written as DNA, the CDR3 is TGCGCCAGCAGCTTGGGGCCTAGCGGCCAAGAGACCCAGTACTTC.

The chain carries TRBV5-1 and TRBJ1-4, with 8 positions matching TRBD1. Unmatched junction bases numbered 12, after V lost 4 bases and J lost 7 bases. CDR3 size: 16 residues. In germline, CDR1 is SGHRS, CDR2 YFSETQ. The CDR3 DNA reads TGCGCCAGCAGCCCCCAGGGGGCAGATTCGTTTGAAAAACTGTTTTTT. Protein sequence: CASSPQGADSFEKLFF. Drawing the rest from reference TRBV5-1 and TRBJ1-4, the complete variable domain is KAGVTQTPRYLIKTRGQQVTLSCSPISGHRSVSWYQQTPGQGLQFLFEYFSETQRNKGNFPGRFSGRQFSNSRSEMNVSTLELGDSALYLCASSPQGADSFEKLFFGSGTQLSVL.

The CDR3 loop is CASSLRRDREKYEQYF. CDR3 sequence (DNA): TGTGCCAGCAGTTTACGGCGGGACAGGGAAAAATACGAGCAGTACTTC. The chain carries TRBV27 and TRBJ2-7; 9 bases match TRBD1. Per the germline V gene, CDR1 is MNHEY and CDR2 is SMNVEV (reference sequence). The CDR3 is made up of 16 amino acids. Trimming took 2 bases from V and 4 from J; bases not matched to a gene: 9.

A few counts support this clone. The V call is TRBV27, the J call TRBJ2-7; 10 nucleotides line up with TRBD1. Trimming cost V 6 bases and J 0 bases; bases outside gene matches: 8. Germline V CDR1 and CDR2: MNHEY, SMNVEV (reference sequence). This CDR3 is built from 16 residues. CDR3 nucleotide sequence: TGTGCCAGCAGAAGGACAGGGGGGGATAGCTCCTACGAGCAGTACTTC. Translating gives CASRRTGGDSSYEQYF.

The rearrangement links TRBV5-1 to TRBJ1-1; 7 positions match TRBD1. V shed 4 bases and J 4 bases; nucleotides not matched to a gene: 4. Germline loops: CDR1 SGHRS, CDR2 YFSETQ. The CDR3 length is 13 residues. CDR3 amino acids: CASSTGVSTEAFF. The CDR3 DNA reads TGCGCCAGCAGCACAGGGGTAAGCACTGAAGCTTTCTTT. The entire variable domain, with the rest obtained from reference TRBV5-1 and TRBJ1-1, is as follows: KAGVTQTPRYLIKTRGQQVTLSCSPISGHRSVSWYQQTPGQGLQFLFEYFSETQRNKGNFPGRFSGRQFSNSRSEMNVSTLELGDSALYLCASSTGVSTEAFFGQGTRLTVV.

This chain connects TRBV28 to TRBJ1-2; D perhaps matches TRBD1 (6 bases). This CDR3 comprises 11 residues. The germline V gene has CDR1 MDHEN and CDR2 SYDVKM. The CDR3 nucleotides read TGTGCTACTTCGGGGGGCGGTGGCTACACCTTC. Translating it yields CATSGGGGYTF.

V usage is TRBV24-1 and J usage is TRBJ1-6; TRBD1 agrees at 8 bases. The V and J ends lost 7 bases and 5 bases, in that order; junction bases with no gene match: 0. The CDR3 runs to 13 residues. The germline V gene encodes CDR1 KGHDR and CDR2 SFDVKD. The CDR3 sequence: CATRDRDNSPLHF. CDR3 nucleotides: TGTGCCACCAGGGACAGGGATAATTCACCCCTCCACTTT.

This clone was detected only once. V is TRBV7-9 and J is TRBJ1-5; the D gene is possibly TRBD1 (5 bases). The V gene's germline CDR1 is SEHNR and CDR2 FQNEAQ (reference sequence). The V end was cut by 1 base, the J end by 9 bases, with 10 bases between. This CDR3 is built from 13 residues. CDR3 protein: CASSLEGVGPQHF. The CDR3 bases are TGTGCCAGCAGCTTAGAAGGGGTAGGGCCCCAGCATTTT.

The J gene is TRBJ2-2, the V gene TRBV21-1; TRBD1, as called in the table, went unchecked against the DNA. TRBV21-1 is assigned pseudogene status. This CDR3 is 17 amino acids long. CDR3 nucleotide sequence: TGTGCCAGCAGCAAAATTGGGACAGGATCGAACACCGGGGAGCTGTTTTTT. It specifies CASSKIGTGSNTGELFF.

CDR3 sequence: CASRPGTGYYEQYF. CDR3 DNA sequence: TGTGCCAGCAGACCCGGGACAGGTTACTACGAGCAGTACTTC. The J gene is TRBJ2-7, the V gene TRBV6-5; 8 bases fit TRBD1. The CDR3 runs 14 residues. The junction had 7 bases not matched to a gene; V was cut back by 6 bases and J by 3 bases. The germline V gene has CDR1 MNHEY and CDR2 SVGAGI.

This clone was counted a few times. The chain couples TRBV29-1 to TRBJ2-5; D remains ambiguous. This CDR3 has 11 residues. Germline loops: CDR1 SQVTM, CDR2 ANQGSEA. V was shortened by 4 bases and J by 1 base, with 4 bases between the two germline ends. Here the CDR3 DNA reads TGCAGCGTTGGCAGCCAAGAGACCCAGTACTTC. Translated, it gives CSVGSQETQYF.